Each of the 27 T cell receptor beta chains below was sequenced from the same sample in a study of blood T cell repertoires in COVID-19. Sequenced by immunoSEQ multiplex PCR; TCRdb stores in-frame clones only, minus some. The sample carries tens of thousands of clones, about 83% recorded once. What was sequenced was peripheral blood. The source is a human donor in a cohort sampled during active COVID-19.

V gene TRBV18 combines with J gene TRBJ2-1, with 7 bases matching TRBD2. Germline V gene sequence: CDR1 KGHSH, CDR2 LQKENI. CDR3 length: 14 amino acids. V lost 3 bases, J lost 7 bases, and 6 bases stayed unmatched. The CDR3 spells CASSPPSGDNEQFF. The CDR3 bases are TGTGCCAGCTCACCGCCCAGCGGGGATAATGAGCAGTTCTTC.

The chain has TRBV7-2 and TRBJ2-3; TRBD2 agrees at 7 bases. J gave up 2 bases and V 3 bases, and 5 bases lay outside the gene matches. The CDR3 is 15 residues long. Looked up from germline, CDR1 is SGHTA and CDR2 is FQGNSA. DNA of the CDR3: TGTGCCAGCAGCTTCTGGACTAGAAACACAGATACGCAGTATTTT. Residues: CASSFWTRNTDTQYF.

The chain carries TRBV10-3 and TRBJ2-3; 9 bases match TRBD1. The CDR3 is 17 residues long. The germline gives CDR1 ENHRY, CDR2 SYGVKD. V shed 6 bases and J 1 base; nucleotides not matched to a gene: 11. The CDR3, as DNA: TGTGCCATCAGCGAACGGCCGACAGGGGGTGGCACAGATACGCAGTATTTT. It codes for CAISERPTGGGTDTQYF.

For the CDR3, the DNA is TGTGCCAGTAGACGGGACAGCGCAACTAATGAAAAACTGTTTTTT. This gives the protein CASRRDSATNEKLFF. V is TRBV19 and J is TRBJ1-4; 7 positions agree with TRBD1. The germline V gene has CDR1 LNHDA and CDR2 SQIVND (reference sequence). Trimming cost V 6 bases and J 0 bases; bases outside gene matches: 4. The CDR3 contains 15 residues. Drawing the rest from reference TRBV19 and TRBJ1-4, the complete variable domain is DGGITQSPKYLFRKEGQNVTLSCEQNLNHDAMYWYRQDPGQGLRLIYYSQIVNDFQKGDIAEGYSVSREKKESFPLTVTSAQKNPTAFYLCASRRDSATNEKLFFGSGTQLSVL.

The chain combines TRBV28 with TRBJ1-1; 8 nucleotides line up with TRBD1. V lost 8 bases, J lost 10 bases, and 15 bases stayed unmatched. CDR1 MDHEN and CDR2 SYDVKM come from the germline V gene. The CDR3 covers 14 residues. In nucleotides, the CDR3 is TGTGCCAGCCTCCATCACTCCCGACAGGGGAGAGCTTTCTTT. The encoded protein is CASLHHSRQGRAFF.

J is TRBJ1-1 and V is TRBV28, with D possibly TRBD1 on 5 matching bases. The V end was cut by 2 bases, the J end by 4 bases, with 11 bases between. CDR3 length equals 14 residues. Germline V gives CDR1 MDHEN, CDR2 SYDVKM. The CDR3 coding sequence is TGTGCCAGCAGTTTAGGGGCGGTGGGCACTGAAGCTTTCTTT. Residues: CASSLGAVGTEAFF.

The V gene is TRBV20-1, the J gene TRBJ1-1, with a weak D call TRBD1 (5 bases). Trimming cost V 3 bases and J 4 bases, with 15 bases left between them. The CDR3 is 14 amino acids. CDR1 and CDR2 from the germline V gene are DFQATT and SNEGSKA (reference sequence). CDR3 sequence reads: CSASRPGRSTEAFF. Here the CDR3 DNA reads TGCAGTGCTAGTCGGCCAGGGAGGAGCACTGAAGCTTTCTTT.

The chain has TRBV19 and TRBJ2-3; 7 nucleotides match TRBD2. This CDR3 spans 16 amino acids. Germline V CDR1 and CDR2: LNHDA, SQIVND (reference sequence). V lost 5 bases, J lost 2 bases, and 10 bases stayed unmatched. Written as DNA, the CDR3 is TGTGCCAGTAGTCGTTCGGGGGGATTAGCCACAGATACGCAGTATTTT. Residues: CASSRSGGLATDTQYF.

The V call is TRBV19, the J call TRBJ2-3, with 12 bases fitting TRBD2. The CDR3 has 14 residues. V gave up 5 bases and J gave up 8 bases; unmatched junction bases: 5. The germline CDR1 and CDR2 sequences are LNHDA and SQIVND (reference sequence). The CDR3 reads CASSPGLAGSTQYF. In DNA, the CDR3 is TGTGCCAGTAGTCCCGGACTAGCGGGATCTACGCAGTATTTT.

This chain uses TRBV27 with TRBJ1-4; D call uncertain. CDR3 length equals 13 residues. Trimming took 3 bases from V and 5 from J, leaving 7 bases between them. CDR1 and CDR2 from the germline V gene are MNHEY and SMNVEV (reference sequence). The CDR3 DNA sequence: TGTGCCAGCAGTTTTCGGAGAAATGAAAAACTGTTTTTT. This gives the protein CASSFRRNEKLFF. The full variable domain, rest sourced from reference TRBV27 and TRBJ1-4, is EAQVTQNPRYLITVTGKKLTVTCSQNMNHEYMSWYRQDPGLGLRQIYYSMNVEVTDKGDVPEGYKVSRKEKRNFPLILESPSPNQTSLYFCASSFRRNEKLFFGSGTQLSVL.

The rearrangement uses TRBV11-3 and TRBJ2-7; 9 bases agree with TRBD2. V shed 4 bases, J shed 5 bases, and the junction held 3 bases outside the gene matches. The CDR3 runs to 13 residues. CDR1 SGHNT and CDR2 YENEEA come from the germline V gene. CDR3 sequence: CASSSGTSNEQYF. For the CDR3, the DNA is TGTGCCAGCAGCTCGGGGACTAGCAACGAGCAGTACTTC.

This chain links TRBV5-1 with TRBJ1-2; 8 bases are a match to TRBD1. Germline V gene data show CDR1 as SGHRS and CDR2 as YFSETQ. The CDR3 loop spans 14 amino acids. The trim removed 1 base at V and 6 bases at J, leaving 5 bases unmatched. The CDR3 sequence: CASSLQTGAHGYTF. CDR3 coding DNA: TGCGCCAGCAGCTTGCAGACAGGGGCTCATGGCTACACCTTC.

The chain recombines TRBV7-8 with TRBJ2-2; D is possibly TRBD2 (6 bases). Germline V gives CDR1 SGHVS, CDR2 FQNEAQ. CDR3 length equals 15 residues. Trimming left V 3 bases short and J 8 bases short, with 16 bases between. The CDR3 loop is CASSFAGRRTGELFF. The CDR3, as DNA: TGTGCCAGCAGCTTCGCGGGACGTAGAACAGGGGAGCTGTTTTTT.

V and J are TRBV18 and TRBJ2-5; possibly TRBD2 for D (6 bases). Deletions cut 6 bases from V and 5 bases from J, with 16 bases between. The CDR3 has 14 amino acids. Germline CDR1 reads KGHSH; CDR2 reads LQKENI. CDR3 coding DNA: TGTGCCAGCTCGCCAGGGACTGCGGAGGAGACCCAGTACTTC. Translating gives CASSPGTAEETQYF.

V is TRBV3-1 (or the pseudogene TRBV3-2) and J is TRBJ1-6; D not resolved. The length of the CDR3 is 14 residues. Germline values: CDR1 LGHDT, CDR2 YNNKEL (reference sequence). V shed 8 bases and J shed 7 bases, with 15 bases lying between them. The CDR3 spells CASSTRQSNSPLHF. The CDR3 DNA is TGTGCCAGCTCTACGAGACAAAGCAATTCACCCCTCCACTTT.

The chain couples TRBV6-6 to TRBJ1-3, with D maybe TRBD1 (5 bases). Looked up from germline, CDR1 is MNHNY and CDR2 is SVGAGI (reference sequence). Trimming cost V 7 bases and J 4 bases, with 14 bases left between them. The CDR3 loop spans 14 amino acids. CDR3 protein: CASTQGVLGNTIYF. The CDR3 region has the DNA TGTGCCAGCACCCAAGGGGTTCTCGGAAACACCATATATTTT.

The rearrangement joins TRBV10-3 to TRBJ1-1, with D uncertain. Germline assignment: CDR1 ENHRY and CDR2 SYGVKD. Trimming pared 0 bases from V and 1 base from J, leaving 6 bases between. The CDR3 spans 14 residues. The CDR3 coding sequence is TGTGCCATCAGTGAGTCTTCCGGGAACACTGAAGCTTTCTTT. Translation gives CAISESSGNTEAFF.

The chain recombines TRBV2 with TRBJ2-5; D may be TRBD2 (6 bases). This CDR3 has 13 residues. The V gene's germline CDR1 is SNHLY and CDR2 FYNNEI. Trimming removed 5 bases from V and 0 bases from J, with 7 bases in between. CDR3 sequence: CASSRGYQETQYF. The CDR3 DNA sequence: TGTGCCAGCAGTCGGGGGTACCAAGAGACCCAGTACTTC.

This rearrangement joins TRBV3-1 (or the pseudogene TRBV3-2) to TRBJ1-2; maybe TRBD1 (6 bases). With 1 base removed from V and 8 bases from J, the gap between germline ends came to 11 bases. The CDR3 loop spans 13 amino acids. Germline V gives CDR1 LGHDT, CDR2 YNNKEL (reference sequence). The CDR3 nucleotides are TGTGCCAGCAGCCAAGTGGACAGAAAAGGCTACACCTTC. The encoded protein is CASSQVDRKGYTF.

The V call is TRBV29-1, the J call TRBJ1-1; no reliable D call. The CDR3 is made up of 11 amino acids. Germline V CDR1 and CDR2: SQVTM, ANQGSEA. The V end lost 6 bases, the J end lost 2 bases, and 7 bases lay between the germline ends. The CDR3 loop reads CSVQENTEAFF. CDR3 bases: TGCAGCGTGCAGGAAAACACTGAAGCTTTCTTT. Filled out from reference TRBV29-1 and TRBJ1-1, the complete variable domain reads SAVISQKPSRDICQRGTSLTIQCQVDSQVTMMFWYRQQPGQSLTLIATANQGSEATYESGFVIDKFPISRPNLTFSTLTVSNMSPEDSSIYLCSVQENTEAFFGQGTRLTVV.

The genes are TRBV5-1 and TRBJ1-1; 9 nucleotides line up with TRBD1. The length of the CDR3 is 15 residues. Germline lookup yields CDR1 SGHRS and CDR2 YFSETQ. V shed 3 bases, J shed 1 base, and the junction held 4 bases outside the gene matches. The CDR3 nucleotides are TGCGCCAGCAGCTGGGGGACAGGGCCGAACACTGAAGCTTTCTTT. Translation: CASSWGTGPNTEAFF.

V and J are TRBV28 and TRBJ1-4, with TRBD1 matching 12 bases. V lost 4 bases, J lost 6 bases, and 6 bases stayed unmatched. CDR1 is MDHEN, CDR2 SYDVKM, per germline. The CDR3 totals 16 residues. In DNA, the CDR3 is TGTGCCAGCAGTTCCCCCGGGACAGGGGGCGATGAAAAACTGTTTTTT. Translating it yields CASSSPGTGGDEKLFF.

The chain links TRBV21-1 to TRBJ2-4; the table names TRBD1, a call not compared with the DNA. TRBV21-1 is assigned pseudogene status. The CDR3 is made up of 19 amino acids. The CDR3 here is CASSKAHSETGTAKNIQYF. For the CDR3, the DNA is TGTGCCAGCAGCAAAGCCCACTCTGAGACAGGGACCGCCAAAAACATTCAGTACTTC.

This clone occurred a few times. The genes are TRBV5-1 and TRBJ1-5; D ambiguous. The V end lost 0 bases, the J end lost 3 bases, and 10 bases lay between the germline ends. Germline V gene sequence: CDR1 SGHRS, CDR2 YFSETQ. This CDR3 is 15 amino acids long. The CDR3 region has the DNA TGCGCCAGCAGCTTGGATGCAGGCCTCAATCAGCCCCAGCATTTT. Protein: CASSLDAGLNQPQHF. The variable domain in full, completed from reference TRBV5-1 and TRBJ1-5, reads KAGVTQTPRYLIKTRGQQVTLSCSPISGHRSVSWYQQTPGQGLQFLFEYFSETQRNKGNFPGRFSGRQFSNSRSEMNVSTLELGDSALYLCASSLDAGLNQPQHFGDGTRLSIL.

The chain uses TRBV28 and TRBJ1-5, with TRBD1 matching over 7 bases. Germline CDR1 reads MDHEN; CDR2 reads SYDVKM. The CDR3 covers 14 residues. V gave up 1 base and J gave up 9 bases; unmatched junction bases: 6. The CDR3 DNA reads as TGTGCCAGCAGTTTATCTACAGGGGCGGCGCCCCAGCATTTT. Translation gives CASSLSTGAAPQHF.

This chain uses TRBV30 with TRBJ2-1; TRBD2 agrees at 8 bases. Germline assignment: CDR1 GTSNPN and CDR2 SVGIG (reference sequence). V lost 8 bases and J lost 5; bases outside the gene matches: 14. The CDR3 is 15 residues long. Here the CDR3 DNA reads TGTGCCCTGAACCTCGGGGGGGCCGGGGACAATGAGCAGTTCTTC. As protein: CALNLGGAGDNEQFF.

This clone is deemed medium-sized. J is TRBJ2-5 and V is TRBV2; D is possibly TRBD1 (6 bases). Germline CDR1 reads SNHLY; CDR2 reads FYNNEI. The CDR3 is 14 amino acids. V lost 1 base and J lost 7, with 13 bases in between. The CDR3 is CASSEGQVPGTQYF. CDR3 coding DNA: TGTGCCAGCAGTGAAGGACAGGTCCCCGGGACCCAGTACTTC.